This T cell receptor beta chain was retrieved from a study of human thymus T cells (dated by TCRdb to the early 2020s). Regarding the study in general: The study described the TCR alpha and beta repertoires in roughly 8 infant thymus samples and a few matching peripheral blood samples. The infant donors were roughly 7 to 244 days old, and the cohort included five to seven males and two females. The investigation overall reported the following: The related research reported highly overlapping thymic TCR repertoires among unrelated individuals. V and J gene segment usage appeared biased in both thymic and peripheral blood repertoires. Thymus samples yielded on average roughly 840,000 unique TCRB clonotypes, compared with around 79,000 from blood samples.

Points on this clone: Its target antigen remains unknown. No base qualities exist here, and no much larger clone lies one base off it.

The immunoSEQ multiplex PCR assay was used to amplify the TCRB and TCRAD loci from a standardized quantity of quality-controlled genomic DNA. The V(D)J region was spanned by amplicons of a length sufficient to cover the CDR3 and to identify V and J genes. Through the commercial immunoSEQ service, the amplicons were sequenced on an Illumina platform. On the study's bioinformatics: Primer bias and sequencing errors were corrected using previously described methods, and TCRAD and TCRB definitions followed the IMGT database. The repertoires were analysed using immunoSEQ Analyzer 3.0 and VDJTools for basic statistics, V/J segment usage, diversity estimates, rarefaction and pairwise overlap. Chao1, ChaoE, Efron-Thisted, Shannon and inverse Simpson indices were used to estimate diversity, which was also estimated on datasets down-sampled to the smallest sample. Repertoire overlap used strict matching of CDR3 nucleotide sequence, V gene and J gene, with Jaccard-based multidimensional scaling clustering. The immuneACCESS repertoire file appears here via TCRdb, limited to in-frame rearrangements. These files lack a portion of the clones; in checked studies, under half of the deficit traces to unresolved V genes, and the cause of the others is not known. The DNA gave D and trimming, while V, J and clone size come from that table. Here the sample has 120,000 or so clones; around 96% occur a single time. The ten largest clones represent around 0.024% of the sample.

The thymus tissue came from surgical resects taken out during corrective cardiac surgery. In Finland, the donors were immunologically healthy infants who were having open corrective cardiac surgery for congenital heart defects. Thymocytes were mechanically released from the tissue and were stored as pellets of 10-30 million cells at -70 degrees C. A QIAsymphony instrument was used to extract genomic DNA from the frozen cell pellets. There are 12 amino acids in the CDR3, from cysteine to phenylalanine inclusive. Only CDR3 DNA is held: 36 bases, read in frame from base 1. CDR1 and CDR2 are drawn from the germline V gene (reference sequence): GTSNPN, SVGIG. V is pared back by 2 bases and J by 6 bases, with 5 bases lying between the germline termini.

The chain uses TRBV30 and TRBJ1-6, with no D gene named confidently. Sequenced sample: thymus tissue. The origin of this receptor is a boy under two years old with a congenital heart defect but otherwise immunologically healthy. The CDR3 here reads CAWSPGNSPLHF. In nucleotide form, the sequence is TGTGCCTGGAGTCCAGGTAATTCACCCCTCCACTTT.